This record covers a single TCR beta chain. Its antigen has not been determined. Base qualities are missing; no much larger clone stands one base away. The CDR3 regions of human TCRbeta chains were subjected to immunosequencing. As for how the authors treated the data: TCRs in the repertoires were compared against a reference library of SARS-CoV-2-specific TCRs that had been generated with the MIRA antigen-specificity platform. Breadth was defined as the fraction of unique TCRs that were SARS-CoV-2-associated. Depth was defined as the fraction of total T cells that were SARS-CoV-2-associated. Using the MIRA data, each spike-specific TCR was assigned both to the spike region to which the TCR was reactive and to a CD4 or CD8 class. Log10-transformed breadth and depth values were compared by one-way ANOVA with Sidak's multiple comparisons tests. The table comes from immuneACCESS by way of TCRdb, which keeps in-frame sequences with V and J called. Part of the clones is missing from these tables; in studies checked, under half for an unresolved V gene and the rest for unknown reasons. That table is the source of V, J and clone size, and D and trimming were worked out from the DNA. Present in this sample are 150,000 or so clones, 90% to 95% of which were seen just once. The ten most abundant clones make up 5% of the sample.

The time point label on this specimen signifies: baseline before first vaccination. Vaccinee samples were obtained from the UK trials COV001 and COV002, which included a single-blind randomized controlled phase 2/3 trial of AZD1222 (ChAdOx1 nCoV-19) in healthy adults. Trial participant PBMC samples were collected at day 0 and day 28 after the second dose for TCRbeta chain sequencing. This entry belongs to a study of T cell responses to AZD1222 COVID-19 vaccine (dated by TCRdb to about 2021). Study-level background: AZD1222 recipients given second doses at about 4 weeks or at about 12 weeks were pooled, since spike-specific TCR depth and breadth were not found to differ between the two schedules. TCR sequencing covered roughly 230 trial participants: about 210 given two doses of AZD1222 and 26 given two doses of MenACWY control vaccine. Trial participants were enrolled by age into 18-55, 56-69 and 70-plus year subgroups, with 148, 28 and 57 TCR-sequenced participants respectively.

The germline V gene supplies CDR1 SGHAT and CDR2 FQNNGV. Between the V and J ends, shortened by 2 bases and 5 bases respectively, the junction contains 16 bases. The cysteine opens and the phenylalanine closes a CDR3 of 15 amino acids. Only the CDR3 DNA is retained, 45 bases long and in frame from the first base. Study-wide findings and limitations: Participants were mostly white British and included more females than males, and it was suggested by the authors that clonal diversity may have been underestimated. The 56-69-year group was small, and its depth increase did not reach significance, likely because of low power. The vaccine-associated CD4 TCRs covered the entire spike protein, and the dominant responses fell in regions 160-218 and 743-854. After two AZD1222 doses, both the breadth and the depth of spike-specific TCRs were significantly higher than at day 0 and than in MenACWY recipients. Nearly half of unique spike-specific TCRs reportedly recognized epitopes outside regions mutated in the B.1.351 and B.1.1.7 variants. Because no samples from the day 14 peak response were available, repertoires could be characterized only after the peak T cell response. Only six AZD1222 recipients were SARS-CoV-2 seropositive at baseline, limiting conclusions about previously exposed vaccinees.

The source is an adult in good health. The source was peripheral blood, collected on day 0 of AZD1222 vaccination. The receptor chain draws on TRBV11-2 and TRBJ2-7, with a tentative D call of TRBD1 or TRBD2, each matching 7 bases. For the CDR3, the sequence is CASSLSGGGGDEQYF. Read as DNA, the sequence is TGTGCCAGCAGCTTATCTGGGGGAGGGGGCGACGAGCAGTACTTC.